This entry lists 21 T cell receptor beta chains sequenced from one sample in a study of blood T cell repertoires in COVID-19 (TCRdb year 2020). Library method: the immunoSEQ multiplex PCR assay. The table was pulled from immuneACCESS by TCRdb, which kept in-frame rearrangements only. Such tables lose some clones; where checked, under half of the loss comes from unresolved V genes, and the rest has no known cause. The sample table lists around 430,000 clones, 80% to 90% of them with a count of one. The top ten clonotypes cover approximately 9.3% of the sample. The sample consisted of PBMCs or T cells enriched from blood (not recorded which). The receptors come from a woman in her forties or fifties who had recovered from COVID-19.

This rearrangement joins TRBV6-1 to TRBJ2-3; D is undetermined. Germline lookup yields CDR1 MNHNS and CDR2 SASEGT. This CDR3 contains 18 residues. Trimming shortened V by 4 bases and J by 0 bases, and 20 bases separated the two germline ends. The DNA of the CDR3 is TGTGCCAGCAGTGCTTCTGGGTTGGCAGGTATTAGCACAGATACGCAGTATTTT. Encoded protein: CASSASGLAGISTDTQYF.

This clone was seen only once. The CDR3 loop reads CASKLAASTDTQYF. For the CDR3, the DNA is TGTGCCAGCAAACTAGCGGCGAGCACAGATACGCAGTATTTT. The chain recombines TRBV27 with TRBJ2-3, with TRBD2 identical over 8 bases. The V segment lost 7 bases and the J segment 0 bases; nucleotides outside the gene matches: 3. Germline V gene lookup returns CDR1 MNHEY and CDR2 SMNVEV (reference sequence). This CDR3 spans 14 amino acids.

The V and J genes are TRBV28 and TRBJ1-2, with 7 bases fitting TRBD1. CDR3 length: 16 amino acids. The V and J ends lost 5 bases and 6 bases, in that order; junction bases with no gene match: 15. CDR1 is MDHEN, CDR2 SYDVKM, per germline. CDR3 sequence: CASSTATPEGANGYTF. CDR3 bases: TGTGCCAGCAGTACTGCGACCCCCGAGGGGGCGAATGGCTACACCTTC.

The gene calls are TRBV7-8 and TRBJ2-2, with 9 positions matching TRBD2. This CDR3 has 16 amino acids. V lost 1 base to trimming and J lost 7 bases; unmatched junction nucleotides: 7. Germline-derived CDR1 and CDR2 are SGHVS and FQNEAQ. The chain's CDR3 is CASSLEAGGIVGELFF. The CDR3 DNA sequence: TGTGCCAGCAGCTTAGAAGCGGGGGGAATAGTCGGGGAGCTGTTTTTT.

The rearrangement links TRBV27 to TRBJ1-2, with D possibly TRBD1 on 5 matching bases. The CDR3 loop spans 12 amino acids. Germline lookup yields CDR1 MNHEY and CDR2 SMNVEV (reference sequence). The germline V and J ends were trimmed by 5 bases and 6 bases, with 10 bases remaining between them. This CDR3 is CASSARGDGYTF. The CDR3 bases are TGTGCCAGCAGTGCACGGGGGGATGGCTACACCTTC.

This clone came up once. The rearrangement links TRBV4-2 to TRBJ2-3, with 10 bases that match TRBD2. Germline lookup yields CDR1 LGHNA and CDR2 YNFKEQ. The V segment lost 0 bases and the J segment 8 bases; nucleotides outside the gene matches: 17. The CDR3 spans 19 residues. The CDR3 DNA reads TGTGCCAGCAGCCAAGATGCCTTCTCACTAGCGGGGAGTGAGGGTACGCAGTATTTT. Translated, it gives CASSQDAFSLAGSEGTQYF.

The chain joins TRBV6-5 to TRBJ2-1, with TRBD1 matching 7 bases. The CDR3 consists of 15 residues. After removal of 2 bases from V and 9 bases from J, the junction contained 10 bases not matched to a gene. Germline CDR1 is MNHEY and CDR2 is SVGAGI. The CDR3 nucleotides read TGTGCCAGCAGTTACATAGGGGGCGTTTCGGGTGAGCAGTTCTTC. The encoded protein is CASSYIGGVSGEQFF.

The CDR3 spells CATSRDIGGNQPQHF. The DNA for the CDR3 is TGTGCCACCAGCAGAGATATCGGGGGCAATCAGCCCCAGCATTTT. The genes are TRBV15 and TRBJ1-5; D gene uncertain. The CDR3 runs 15 residues. V shed 0 bases and J shed 2 bases, with 8 bases lying between them. Germline CDR1 reads LNHNV; CDR2 reads YYDKDF (reference sequence).

The table lists this clone with a count of one. This sequence joins TRBV4-3 and TRBJ1-6; maybe TRBD1 (6 bases). With 0 bases removed from V and 11 bases from J, the gap between germline ends came to 8 bases. The CDR3 consists of 13 residues. Germline loops: CDR1 LGHNA, CDR2 YSLEER. CDR3 residues: CASSQDRGPPLHF. CDR3 DNA sequence: TGCGCCAGCAGCCAAGACAGGGGTCCACCCCTCCACTTT.

The chain has TRBV7-9 and TRBJ1-4; 8 bases are shared with TRBD1. The V gene's germline CDR1 is SEHNR and CDR2 FQNEAQ (reference sequence). CDR3 size: 14 residues. With 5 bases clipped from V and 8 bases from J, the junction kept 7 bases outside the gene matches. Written as DNA, the CDR3 is TGTGCCAGCAGCCCTCAGGGGGCGGGGGAAAAACTGTTTTTT. As protein: CASSPQGAGEKLFF.

V usage is TRBV15 and J usage is TRBJ1-5; the D is unclear. V was shortened by 0 bases and J by 7 bases, with 4 bases between the two germline ends. The CDR3 runs 12 residues. The germline V gene has CDR1 LNHNV and CDR2 YYDKDF (reference sequence). The chain's CDR3 is CATSRDRQPQHF. The DNA for the CDR3 is TGTGCCACCAGCAGAGATAGACAGCCCCAGCATTTT.

This sequence joins TRBV9 and TRBJ1-1; 7 nucleotides agree with TRBD1. Germline CDR1 reads SGDLS; CDR2 reads YYNGEE. The CDR3 is 15 residues long. The V and J ends lost 3 bases and 0 bases, in that order; junction bases with no gene match: 5. DNA for the CDR3: TGTGCCAGCAGCGCTTGGGACAGCCTGAACACTGAAGCTTTCTTT. The encoded protein is CASSAWDSLNTEAFF.

This chain joins TRBV30 and TRBJ1-1, with a possible D match to TRBD1 (6 bases). Germline CDR1 is GTSNPN and CDR2 is SVGIG (reference sequence). V shed 4 bases and J shed 0 bases, with 12 bases lying between them. CDR3 size: 14 residues. The CDR3 region is CAWIRWTVNTEAFF. The CDR3 bases are TGTGCCTGGATTAGGTGGACAGTGAACACTGAAGCTTTCTTT.

This clone was detected a few times. The rearrangement joins TRBV5-1 to TRBJ2-7, with a weak D call TRBD1 (6 bases). Trimming stripped 4 bases from V and 2 bases from J, with 16 bases between. The CDR3 spans 15 residues. Germline CDR1 SGHRS, CDR2 YFSETQ. The CDR3 DNA reads as TGCGCCAGCAGCCCGGGATACAGGGATACCTACGAGCAGTACTTC. This encodes CASSPGYRDTYEQYF.

V usage is TRBV6-5 and J usage is TRBJ1-1; D might be TRBD1 (6 bases). The CDR3 runs to 15 residues. V lost 0 bases, J lost 2 bases, and 10 bases lay in between. CDR1 MNHEY and CDR2 SVGAGI come from the germline V gene. In DNA, the CDR3 is TGTGCCAGCAGTTACTCGATGGACAGAAACACTGAAGCTTTCTTT. Its translation: CASSYSMDRNTEAFF.

The rearrangement joins TRBV4-1 to TRBJ1-2; D is uncertain. Trimming took off 4 bases at V and 4 bases at J, with 19 bases between the two ends. The CDR3 runs to 16 residues. The V gene's germline CDR1 is MGHRA and CDR2 YSYEKL. The DNA of the CDR3 is TGCGCCAGCAGCCCATCCCCCGGGAATTCGTTCTATGGCTACACCTTC. Amino acids: CASSPSPGNSFYGYTF.

The J gene is TRBJ2-1, the V gene TRBV10-3; 7 bases are shared with TRBD1. The V segment lost 0 bases and the J segment 3 bases; nucleotides outside the gene matches: 14. This CDR3 region has 19 residues. Germline CDR1 ENHRY, CDR2 SYGVKD. The CDR3 region has the DNA TGTGCCATCAGTGAGTCTCTGGGGACGACAGGGTTAAACTACAATGAGCAGTTCTTC. Protein product: CAISESLGTTGLNYNEQFF.

Only a few counts were recorded for this clone. The V gene is TRBV4-1, the J gene TRBJ2-1; no definite D call. The V gene's germline CDR1 is MGHRA and CDR2 YSYEKL. This CDR3 region has 17 residues. V lost 4 bases and J lost 1, with 17 bases in between. The CDR3 reads CASSRSRRGNSYNEQFF. CDR3 sequence (DNA): TGCGCCAGCAGCCGTAGTCGCCGAGGCAATTCCTACAATGAGCAGTTCTTC.

The chain couples TRBV11-2 to TRBJ2-7; 9 positions match TRBD1. With V trimmed by 5 bases and J by 5 bases, 10 bases remained unmatched. The CDR3 loop spans 15 amino acids. Germline V CDR1 and CDR2: SGHAT, FQNNGV. The CDR3 DNA sequence: TGTGCCAGCAGCCTAACCTCCGGGACAGGGCACGAGCAGTACTTC. This codes for CASSLTSGTGHEQYF. The complete variable domain, with remaining parts taken from reference TRBV11-2 and TRBJ2-7, reads EAGVAQSPRYKIIEKRQSVAFWCNPISGHATLYWYQQILGQGPKLLIQFQNNGVVDDSQLPKDRFSAERLKGVDSTLKIQPAKLEDSAVYLCASSLTSGTGHEQYFGPGTRLTVT.

The gene calls are TRBV28 and TRBJ1-2, with D perhaps matching TRBD1 (6 bases). The length of the CDR3 is 12 residues. CDR1 and CDR2 from the germline V gene are MDHEN and SYDVKM. V dropped 5 bases and J dropped 7 bases, with 11 bases sitting between them. CDR3 sequence: CASSIPGVGYTF. CDR3 sequence (DNA): TGTGCCAGCAGTATTCCAGGGGTTGGCTACACCTTC.

This clone was recorded once. Here the CDR3 DNA reads TGTGCCAGCAGTTGGGACTCTAACACCGGGGAGCTGTTTTTT. It codes for CASSWDSNTGELFF. This chain links TRBV11-2 with TRBJ2-2, with D possibly being TRBD2 (6 bases). Trimming took 6 bases from V and 2 from J, leaving 10 bases between them. Germline values: CDR1 SGHAT, CDR2 FQNNGV. CDR3 size: 14 residues.